What follows are 4 T cell receptor beta chains derived from one specimen sequenced in a study of metastatic and nonmetastatic thyroid tumors. TCRdb re-called the PCR reads via MiXCR. The sample includes under 45,000 clones, 35% of them seen just once. Thyroid surgery was preceded by no treatment in any patient. Sequences were obtained from tumor tissue. Source of these receptors: a female donor with papillary thyroid cancer or a benign thyroid nodule (not recorded which). Some clones in this sample may be carry-over from other donors' samples.

V is TRBV28 and J is TRBJ2-1; D ambiguous. Germline V lookup: CDR1 MDHEN, CDR2 SYDVKM. The CDR3 totals 15 residues. Trimming removed 3 bases from V and 3 bases from J, with 12 bases in between. The CDR3 bases are TGTGCCAGCAGTTTGGCGCTAGGGAACTACAATGAGCAGTTCTTC. The encoded protein is CASSLALGNYNEQFF.

This clone was recorded only once. The chain has TRBV14 and TRBJ2-6, with D unresolved. The CDR3 is 17 residues long. Trimming pared 0 bases from V and 0 bases from J, leaving 9 bases between. The V gene's germline CDR1 is SGHDN and CDR2 FVKESK. The CDR3 coding sequence is TGTGCCAGCAGCCAAGATCTAAGTGGCTCTGGGGCCAACGTCCTGACTTTC. It translates to CASSQDLSGSGANVLTF. The variable domain in full, with the rest retrieved from reference TRBV14 and TRBJ2-6, is EAGVTQFPSHSVIEKGQTVTLRCDPISGHDNLYWYRRVMGKEIKFLLHFVKESKQDESGMPNNRFLAERTGGTYSTLKVQPAELEDSGVYFCASSQDLSGSGANVLTFGAGSRLTVL.

This clone appeared a few times. This chain joins TRBV6-1 and TRBJ1-6; 7 nucleotides align to TRBD1. Germline CDR1 and CDR2: MNHNS and SASEGT. Trimming at V came to 4 bases and at J to 10 bases, leaving 10 bases not matched to a gene. There are 15 residues in the CDR3. The CDR3 here is CASSGDTTGYSPLHF. CDR3 nucleotide sequence: TGTGCCAGCAGTGGCGACACGACAGGGTACTCACCCCTCCACTTT.

Regarding this clone: A read error is possible here, since a much larger clone lies one base away. Distinct nucleotide sequences in the sample also encode this CDR3. The chain recombines TRBV7-6 with TRBJ1-1; D is ambiguous. Germline CDR1 and CDR2: SGHVS and FNYEAQ. V gave up 1 base and J gave up 2 bases, with 8 bases separating them. This CDR3 has 14 residues. CDR3 nucleotides: TGTGCCAGCAGCTTAGAGGCCGTTAACACTGAAGCTTTCTTT. Protein sequence: CASSLEAVNTEAFF.